Listed here is a single T cell receptor (beta chain). The clone's antigen remains unknown. No base quality values were provided; no much bigger clone lies one nucleotide off. This sample stems from a study of T-cell memory formation after mild COVID-19 (dated by TCRdb to 2020 to 2023). Study-level background: TCR sequence clusters from the two donors were found to be largely donor specific. Two young, previously healthy adult volunteers, one female and one male, were included in the cohort. In two donors, T-cell clones that expanded and contracted after mild COVID-19 were tracked by sequencing TCRalpha and TCRbeta repertoires over time. The full study reports these points: Contracting CD4+ clones were located mainly in the CM and EM memory subsets, whereas CD8+ clones were found to be enriched in EMRA. SARS-CoV-2 specificity of the second-wave clones peaking on day 37 was not confirmed. Clones that contracted from day 15 to 85 showed balanced CD4/CD8 phenotypes, whereas a second wave of clones that expanded from day 15 to 37 leaned towards CD4+. Only two mild cases were covered by the study, and larger cohorts that include severe cases with pre-infection samples were considered necessary. The detection of some responding clones in pre-infection memory suggests that pre-existing cross-reactive memory T cells joined the SARS-CoV-2 response.

The CDR3 contains 12 residues, cysteine and phenylalanine counted. Just the 36-base CDR3 DNA is kept, in frame starting at base 1. As encoded in the germline V gene, CDR1 is SGHVS while CDR2 is FNYEAQ. V drops 5 bases and J drops 7 bases, leaving 10 bases in between. Sequencing used an Illumina NovaSeq 6000. Using 5'RACE with constant-segment primers, TCRalpha and TCRbeta cDNA libraries were constructed, with sample barcodes and unique molecular identifiers added in the process. RNA was extracted from every sample with Trizol reagent. Amplification of the libraries took two PCR steps, and the second step added a second sample barcode plus Illumina TruSeq adapters. Sequencing of libraries was performed on an Illumina NovaSeq with 2 x 150 bp paired-end reads. On the authors' methods: Demultiplexing of reads and collapsing into UMI-guided consensus sequences were performed with migec v1.2.7. Using mixcr v2.1.11, the UMI consensuses were aligned to TRA and TRB V and J templates and assembled into clonotypes. A clonotype was counted as expanded or contracted only if both edgeR and NoisET called the change significant, with noise models trained on biological replicates. For edgeR calls, the thresholds were a false discovery rate-adjusted p below 0.01 and a log2 fold-change of 1. PCA with hierarchical clustering of max-normalized trajectories of the 1000 most abundant clonotypes was used as exploratory dynamics analysis. The CD4 or CD8 phenotype of responding clones was assigned using the separately sequenced CD4+ and CD8+ repertoires. TCRdb itself trimmed the public reads at Q25 with fastp, ran MiXCR and retained productive beta chains. Rows with one shared CDR3 protein collapse into an entry with the most common genes and DNA. What appears here as the V and J calls and clone size reflects TCRdb's work, not the paper's. For this sample the table gives more than 250,000 distinct CDR3 sequences, of which 15% to 20% were detected only once. The ten largest clones capture roughly 25% of the sample.

PBMCs were isolated by Ficoll-Paque density gradient centrifugation. The material sequenced was PBMCs or a T cell subset sorted from them (not recorded which). The receptor was derived from a young man who had mild COVID-19 (a few samples of this study predate the infection). The sample titles of this study are shuffled in the database, so cell type and time point are left out; the donor was told from shared clones. Rearrangement joined TRBV7-6 to TRBJ2-3; no confident D gene assignment can be made. The bases read TGTGCCAGCAGCCCATGGACGAATACGCAGTATTTT. This sequence encodes CASSPWTNTQYF.